This is a list of T cell receptor beta chains from one sample in a study of T cells in Graves' hyperthyroidism and ophthalmopathy. MiXCR, run by TCRdb on the multiplex PCR reads, gives a single entry per CDR3 protein. The sample has a few hundred thousand distinct CDR3 sequences; 15% to 19% are singletons. Sequencing used blood. These receptor sequences come from a woman aged 30 to 39 with Graves' hyperthyroidism. Both conserved end residues are part of each CDR3. A D gene is named only where the DNA matches it firmly. Size values are once, few and many counts, or a class for expanded clones, and some rows have none.

D gene: NA
J gene: TRBJ1-2
V gene: TRBV7-9
clone size: few
CDR3 DNA: TGTGCCAGCAGCGCGGGGACCCTCTATGGCTACACCTTC
CDR3 protein: CASSAGTLYGYTF

D gene: NA
J gene: TRBJ1-2
V gene: TRBV6-1
clone size: few
CDR3 DNA: TGTGCCAGCAGTGGGCTGATGGCTGGCTACACCTTC
CDR3 protein: CASSGLMAGYTF

D gene: NA
J gene: TRBJ1-1
V gene: TRBV12-3/TRBV12-4
clone size: few
CDR3 DNA: TGTGCCAGCAGCCCCGCGGGGAGCACTGAAGCTTTCTTT
CDR3 protein: CASSPAGSTEAFF

D gene: TRBD2
J gene: TRBJ2-2
V gene: TRBV5-6
clone size: NA
CDR3 DNA: TGTGCCAGCAGCTTGGTGGGACTAAGCGGTATCGGGGAGCTGTTTTTT
CDR3 protein: CASSLVGLSGIGELFF

D gene: NA
J gene: TRBJ1-1
V gene: TRBV10-3
clone size: many
CDR3 DNA: TGTGCCATCAGTGAGTGGGGGGGTGTGACCGAGGGTGAAGCTTTCTTT
CDR3 protein: CAISEWGGVTEGEAFF

D gene: TRBD1
J gene: TRBJ2-5
V gene: TRBV6-1
clone size: many
CDR3 DNA: TGTGCCAGCAGTTTTGGACAGGGTGGCCAAGAGACCCAGTACTTC
CDR3 protein: CASSFGQGGQETQYF

D gene: NA
J gene: TRBJ2-1
V gene: TRBV3-1
clone size: many
CDR3 DNA: TGTGCCAGCAGCCAAGATGAGCTGTACAATGAGCAGTTCTTC
CDR3 protein: CASSQDELYNEQFF

D gene: NA
J gene: TRBJ2-7
V gene: TRBV15
clone size: many
CDR3 DNA: TGTGCCACCAGCAGAGATCCAGGGGACGAGCAGTACTTC
CDR3 protein: CATSRDPGDEQYF

D gene: NA
J gene: TRBJ2-1
V gene: TRBV6-2/TRBV6-3
clone size: once
CDR3 DNA: TGTGCCAGCAGCTTTTCGGGAGCACGGGGAGGTAACAATGAGCAGTTCTTC
CDR3 protein: CASSFSGARGGNNEQFF

D gene: NA
J gene: TRBJ1-3
V gene: TRBV2
clone size: NA
CDR3 DNA: TGTGCCAGCAGTGGGGCCAGCTCTGGAAACACCATATATTTT
CDR3 protein: CASSGASSGNTIYF

D gene: TRBD1
J gene: TRBJ2-2
V gene: TRBV4-3
clone size: few
CDR3 DNA: TGCGCCAGCAGCCACGACAGGGGGTCCGGGGAGCTGTTTTTT
CDR3 protein: CASSHDRGSGELFF

D gene: TRBD1
J gene: TRBJ1-6
V gene: TRBV27
clone size: many
CDR3 DNA: TGTGCCAGCAGTACGACAGGGGCCTATAATTCACCCCTCCACTTT
CDR3 protein: CASSTTGAYNSPLHF

D gene: TRBD2
J gene: TRBJ2-1
V gene: TRBV20-1
clone size: few
CDR3 DNA: TGCAGTGCTAGTGGACTAGCGGGATGGTATGAGCAGTTCTTC
CDR3 protein: CSASGLAGWYEQFF

D gene: NA
J gene: TRBJ2-1
V gene: TRBV30
clone size: few
CDR3 DNA: TGTGCCTGGAGTATCCTCGTAGCCCGCTCCTACAATGAGCAGTTCTTC
CDR3 protein: CAWSILVARSYNEQFF

D gene: TRBD2
J gene: TRBJ2-5
V gene: TRBV7-8
clone size: many
CDR3 DNA: TGTGCCAGCAGCTCCCCAAAGGTACTAGCGGGAAAAGAGACCCAGTACTTC
CDR3 protein: CASSSPKVLAGKETQYF

D gene: NA
J gene: TRBJ2-1
V gene: TRBV28
clone size: many
CDR3 DNA: TGTGCCAGCAGTCCAGCGAGTGGGTACAATGAGCAGTTCTTC
CDR3 protein: CASSPASGYNEQFF

D gene: NA
J gene: TRBJ2-1
V gene: TRBV11-2
clone size: few
CDR3 DNA: TGTGCCAGCAGCTCGGGGAGGTCACGGCAGTTCTTC
CDR3 protein: CASSSGRSRQFF

D gene: TRBD1
J gene: TRBJ2-7
V gene: TRBV3-1
clone size: many
CDR3 DNA: TGTGCCAGCAGCCAAGAGTCGGGACAGTCCTACGAGCAGTACTTC
CDR3 protein: CASSQESGQSYEQYF

D gene: NA
J gene: TRBJ2-2
V gene: TRBV15
clone size: few
CDR3 DNA: TGTGCCACCAGCAGAAACCGGGACCCAGGTACCGGGGAGCTGTTTTTT
CDR3 protein: CATSRNRDPGTGELFF

D gene: TRBD2
J gene: TRBJ2-1
V gene: TRBV6-1
clone size: NA
CDR3 DNA: TGTGCCAGCAGTTGGAACCTAGCGGGAGGGGCCAATGAGCAGTTCTTC
CDR3 protein: CASSWNLAGGANEQFF

D gene: NA
J gene: TRBJ2-1
V gene: TRBV9
clone size: NA
CDR3 DNA: TGTGCCAGCAGCGTAGGGGAGAGGCCCTACAATGAGCAGTTCTTC
CDR3 protein: CASSVGERPYNEQFF

D gene: TRBD1
J gene: TRBJ2-7
V gene: TRBV20-1
clone size: few
CDR3 DNA: TGCAGTGCACCCCATGGGGGGACAGGGCCCTCCTACGAGCAGTACTTC
CDR3 protein: CSAPHGGTGPSYEQYF